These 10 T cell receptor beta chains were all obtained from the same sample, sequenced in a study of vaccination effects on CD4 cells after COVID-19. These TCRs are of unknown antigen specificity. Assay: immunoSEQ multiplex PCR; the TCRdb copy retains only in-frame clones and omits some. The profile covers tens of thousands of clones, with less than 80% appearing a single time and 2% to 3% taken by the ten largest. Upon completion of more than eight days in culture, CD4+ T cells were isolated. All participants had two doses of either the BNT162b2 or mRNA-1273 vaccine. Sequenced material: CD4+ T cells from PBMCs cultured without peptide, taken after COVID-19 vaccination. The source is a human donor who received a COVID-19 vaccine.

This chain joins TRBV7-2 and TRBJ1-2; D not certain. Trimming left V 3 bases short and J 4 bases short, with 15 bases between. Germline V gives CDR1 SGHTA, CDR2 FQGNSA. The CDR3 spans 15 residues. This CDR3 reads CASSFQTQASYGYTF. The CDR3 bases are TGTGCCAGCAGCTTCCAAACCCAGGCGTCCTATGGCTACACCTTC.

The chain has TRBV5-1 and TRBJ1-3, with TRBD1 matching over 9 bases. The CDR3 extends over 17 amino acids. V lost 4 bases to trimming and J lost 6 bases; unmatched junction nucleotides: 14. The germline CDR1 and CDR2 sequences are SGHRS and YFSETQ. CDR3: CASSQGSDRGSQNTIYF. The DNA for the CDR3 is TGCGCCAGCAGCCAAGGATCCGACAGGGGGTCACAAAACACCATATATTTT.

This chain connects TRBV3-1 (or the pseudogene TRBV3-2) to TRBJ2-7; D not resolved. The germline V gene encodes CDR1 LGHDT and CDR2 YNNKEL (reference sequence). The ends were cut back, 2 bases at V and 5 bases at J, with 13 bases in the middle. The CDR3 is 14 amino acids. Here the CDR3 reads CASSQPSAWDEQYV. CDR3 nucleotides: TGTGCCAGCAGCCAACCCTCGGCCTGGGACGAGCAGTACGTC.

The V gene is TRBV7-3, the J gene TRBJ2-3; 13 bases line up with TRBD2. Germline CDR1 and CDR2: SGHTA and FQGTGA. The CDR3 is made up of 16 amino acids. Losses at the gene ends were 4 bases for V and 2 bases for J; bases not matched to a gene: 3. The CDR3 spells CASSSGLAGATDTQYF. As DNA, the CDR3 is TGTGCCAGCAGCTCCGGACTAGCGGGGGCCACAGATACGCAGTATTTT. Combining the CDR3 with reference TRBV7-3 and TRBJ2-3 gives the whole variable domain GAGVSQTPSNKVTEKGKYVELRCDPISGHTALYWYRQSLGQGPEFLIYFQGTGAADDSGLPNDRFFAVRPEGSVSTLKIQRTERGDSAVYLCASSSGLAGATDTQYFGPGTRLTVL.

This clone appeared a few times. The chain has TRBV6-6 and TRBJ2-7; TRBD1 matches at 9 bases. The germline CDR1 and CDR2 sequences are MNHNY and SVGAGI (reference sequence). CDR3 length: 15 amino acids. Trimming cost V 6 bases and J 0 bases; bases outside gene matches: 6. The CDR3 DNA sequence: TGTGCCAGCAGGACCGGGACAGGGAGCTCCTACGAGCAGTACGTC. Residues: CASRTGTGSSYEQYV.

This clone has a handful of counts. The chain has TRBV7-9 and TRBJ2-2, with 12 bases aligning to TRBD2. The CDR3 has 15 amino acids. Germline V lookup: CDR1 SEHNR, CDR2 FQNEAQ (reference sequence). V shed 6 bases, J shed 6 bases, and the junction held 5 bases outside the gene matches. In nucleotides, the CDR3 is TGTGCCAGCAGACTAGCGGGGGGCGGCCCCGGGGAGCTGTTTTTT. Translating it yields CASRLAGGGPGELFF.

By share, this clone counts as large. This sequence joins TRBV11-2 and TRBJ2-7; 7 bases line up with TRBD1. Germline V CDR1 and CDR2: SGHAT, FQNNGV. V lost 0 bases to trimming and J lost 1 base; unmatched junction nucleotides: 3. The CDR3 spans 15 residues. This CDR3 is CASSLEGRGSYEQYV. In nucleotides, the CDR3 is TGTGCCAGCAGCTTAGAGGGCAGGGGGTCCTACGAGCAGTACGTC.

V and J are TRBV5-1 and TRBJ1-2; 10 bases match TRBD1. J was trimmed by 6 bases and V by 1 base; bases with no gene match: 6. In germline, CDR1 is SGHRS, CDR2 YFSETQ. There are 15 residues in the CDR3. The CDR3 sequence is CASSLLGQGVDGYTF. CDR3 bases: TGCGCCAGCAGCTTGCTAGGACAGGGGGTTGATGGCTACACCTTC.

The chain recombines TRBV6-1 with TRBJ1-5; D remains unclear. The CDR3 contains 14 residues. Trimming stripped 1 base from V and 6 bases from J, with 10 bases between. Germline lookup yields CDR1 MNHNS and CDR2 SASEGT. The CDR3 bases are TGTGCCAGCAGTGAAGATAATACCGGTCAGCCCCAGCATTTT. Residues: CASSEDNTGQPQHF.

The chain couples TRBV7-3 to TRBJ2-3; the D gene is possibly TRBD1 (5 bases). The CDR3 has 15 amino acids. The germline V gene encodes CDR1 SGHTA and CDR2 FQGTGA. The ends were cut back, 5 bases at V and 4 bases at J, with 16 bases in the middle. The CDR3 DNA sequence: TGTGCCAGCAGCCGCTTGGGAACAGGACCAGATACGCAGTATTTT. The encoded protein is CASSRLGTGPDTQYF.